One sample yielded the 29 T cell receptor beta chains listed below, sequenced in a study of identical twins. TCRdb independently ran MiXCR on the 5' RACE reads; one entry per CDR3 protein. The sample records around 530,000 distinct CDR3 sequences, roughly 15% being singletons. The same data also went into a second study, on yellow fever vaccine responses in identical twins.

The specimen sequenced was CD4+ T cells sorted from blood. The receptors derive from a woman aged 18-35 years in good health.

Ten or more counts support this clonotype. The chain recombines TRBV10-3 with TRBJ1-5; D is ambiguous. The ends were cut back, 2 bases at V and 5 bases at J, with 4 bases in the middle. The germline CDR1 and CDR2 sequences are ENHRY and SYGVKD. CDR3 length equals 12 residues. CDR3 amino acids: CAISETDQPQHF. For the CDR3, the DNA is TGTGCCATCAGTGAGACGGATCAGCCCCAGCATTTT.

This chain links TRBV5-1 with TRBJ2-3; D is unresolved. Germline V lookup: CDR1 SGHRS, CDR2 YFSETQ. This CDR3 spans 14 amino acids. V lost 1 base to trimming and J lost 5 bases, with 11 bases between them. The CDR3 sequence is CASSLSHLEDTQYF. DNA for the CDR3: TGCGCCAGCAGCTTGTCCCACCTAGAAGATACGCAGTATTTT.

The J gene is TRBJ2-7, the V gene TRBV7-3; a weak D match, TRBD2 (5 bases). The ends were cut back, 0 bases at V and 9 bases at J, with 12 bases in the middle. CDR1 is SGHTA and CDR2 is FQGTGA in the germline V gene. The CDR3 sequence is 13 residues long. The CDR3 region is CASSLTKEAGQYF. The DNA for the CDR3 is TGTGCCAGCAGCTTAACGAAGGAGGCAGGGCAGTACTTC.

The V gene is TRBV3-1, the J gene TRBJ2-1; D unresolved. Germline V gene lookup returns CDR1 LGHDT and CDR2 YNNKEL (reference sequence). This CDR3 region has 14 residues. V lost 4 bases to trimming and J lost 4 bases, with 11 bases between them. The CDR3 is CASSPGQMYNEQFF. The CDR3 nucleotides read TGTGCCAGCAGCCCTGGGCAGATGTACAATGAGCAGTTCTTC.

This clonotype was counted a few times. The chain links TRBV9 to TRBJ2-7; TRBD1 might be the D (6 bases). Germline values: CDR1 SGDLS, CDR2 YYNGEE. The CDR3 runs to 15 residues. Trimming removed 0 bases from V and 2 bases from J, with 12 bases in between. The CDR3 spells CASSVGSGVPYEQYF. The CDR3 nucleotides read TGTGCCAGCAGCGTAGGGTCAGGGGTCCCCTACGAGCAGTACTTC.

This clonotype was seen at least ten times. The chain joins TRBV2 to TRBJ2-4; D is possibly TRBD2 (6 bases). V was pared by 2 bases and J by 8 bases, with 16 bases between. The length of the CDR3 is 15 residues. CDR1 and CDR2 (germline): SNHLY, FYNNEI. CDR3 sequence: CASSEWGRPEDIQYF. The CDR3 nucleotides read TGTGCCAGCAGTGAATGGGGGAGGCCTGAGGACATTCAGTACTTC.

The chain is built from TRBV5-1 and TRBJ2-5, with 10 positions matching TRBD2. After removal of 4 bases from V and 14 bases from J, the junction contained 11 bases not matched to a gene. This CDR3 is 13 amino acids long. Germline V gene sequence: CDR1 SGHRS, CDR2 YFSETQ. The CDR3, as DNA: TGCGCCAGCAGCCTGGGCACTAGCGGGGCAGTATACTTC. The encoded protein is CASSLGTSGAVYF.

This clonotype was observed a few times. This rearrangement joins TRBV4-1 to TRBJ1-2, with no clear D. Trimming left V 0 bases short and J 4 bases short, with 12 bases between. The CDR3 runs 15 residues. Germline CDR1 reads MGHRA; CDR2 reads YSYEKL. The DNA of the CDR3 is TGCGCCAGCAGCCAAGATAGAAGTGTAAGCTATGGCTACACCTTC. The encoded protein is CASSQDRSVSYGYTF.

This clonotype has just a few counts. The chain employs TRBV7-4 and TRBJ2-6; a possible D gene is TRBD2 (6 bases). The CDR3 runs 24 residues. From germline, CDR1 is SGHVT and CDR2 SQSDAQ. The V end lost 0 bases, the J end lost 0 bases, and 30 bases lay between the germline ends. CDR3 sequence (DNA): TGTGCCAGCAGCTTAGCGCTCGATGGACTAAGGTCGTTTGGGGACCACTCTGGGGCCAACGTCCTGACTTTC. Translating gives CASSLALDGLRSFGDHSGANVLTF. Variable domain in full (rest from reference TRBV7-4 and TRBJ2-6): GAGVSQSPRYKVAKRGRDVALRCDSISGHVTLYWYRQTLGQGSEVLTYSQSDAQRDKSGRPSGRFSAERPERSVSTLKIQRTEQGDSAVYLCASSLALDGLRSFGDHSGANVLTFGAGSRLTVL.

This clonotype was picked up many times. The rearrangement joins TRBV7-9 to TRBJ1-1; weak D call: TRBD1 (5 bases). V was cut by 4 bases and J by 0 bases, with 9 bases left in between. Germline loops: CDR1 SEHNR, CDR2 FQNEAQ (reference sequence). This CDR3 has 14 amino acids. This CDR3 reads CASSSRTLNTEAFF. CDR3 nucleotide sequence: TGTGCCAGCAGCTCCCGGACATTGAACACTGAAGCTTTCTTT. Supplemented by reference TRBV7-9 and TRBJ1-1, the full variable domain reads DTGVSQNPRHKITKRGQNVTFRCDPISEHNRLYWYRQTLGQGPEFLTYFQNEAQLEKSRLLSDRFSAERPKGSFSTLEIQRTEQGDSAMYLCASSSRTLNTEAFFGQGTRLTVV.

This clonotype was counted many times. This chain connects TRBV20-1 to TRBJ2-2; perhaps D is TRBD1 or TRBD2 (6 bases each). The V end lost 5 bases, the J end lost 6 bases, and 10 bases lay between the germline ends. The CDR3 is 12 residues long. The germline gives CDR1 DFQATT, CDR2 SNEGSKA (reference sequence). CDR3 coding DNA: TGCAGTGCTGGTGGGGGGCCCGGGGAGCTGTTTTTT. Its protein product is CSAGGGPGELFF.

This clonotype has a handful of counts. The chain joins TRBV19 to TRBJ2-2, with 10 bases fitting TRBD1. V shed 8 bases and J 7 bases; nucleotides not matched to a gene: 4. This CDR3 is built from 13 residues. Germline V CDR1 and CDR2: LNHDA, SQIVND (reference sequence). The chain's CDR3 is CASRQGAIGELFF. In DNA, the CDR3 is TGTGCCAGTCGACAGGGGGCGATCGGGGAGCTGTTTTTT.

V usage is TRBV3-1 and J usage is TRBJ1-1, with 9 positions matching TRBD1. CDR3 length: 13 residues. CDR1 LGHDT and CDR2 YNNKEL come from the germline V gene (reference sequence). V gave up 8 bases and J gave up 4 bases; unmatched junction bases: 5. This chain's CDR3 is CASEDRGSTEAFF. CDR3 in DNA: TGTGCCAGCGAGGACAGGGGCAGCACTGAAGCTTTCTTT.

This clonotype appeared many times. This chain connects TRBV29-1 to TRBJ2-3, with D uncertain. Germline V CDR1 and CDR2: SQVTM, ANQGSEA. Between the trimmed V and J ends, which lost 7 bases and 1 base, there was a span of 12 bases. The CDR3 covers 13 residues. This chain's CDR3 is CSGEVPGTDTQYF. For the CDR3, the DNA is TGCAGCGGAGAAGTCCCGGGCACAGATACGCAGTATTTT.

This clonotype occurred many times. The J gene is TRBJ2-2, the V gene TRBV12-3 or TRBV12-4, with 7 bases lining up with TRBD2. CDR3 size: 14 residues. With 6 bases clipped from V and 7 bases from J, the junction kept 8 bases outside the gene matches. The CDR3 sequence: CASSRSGRLGELFF. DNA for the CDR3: TGTGCCAGCAGCCGTAGCGGGCGACTCGGGGAGCTGTTTTTT.

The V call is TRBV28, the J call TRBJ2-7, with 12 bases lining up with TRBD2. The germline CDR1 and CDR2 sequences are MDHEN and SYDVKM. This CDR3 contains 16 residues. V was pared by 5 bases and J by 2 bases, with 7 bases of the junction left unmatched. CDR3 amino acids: CASSPQGLAGTYEQYF. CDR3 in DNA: TGTGCCAGCAGTCCCCAAGGACTAGCGGGGACCTACGAGCAGTACTTC.

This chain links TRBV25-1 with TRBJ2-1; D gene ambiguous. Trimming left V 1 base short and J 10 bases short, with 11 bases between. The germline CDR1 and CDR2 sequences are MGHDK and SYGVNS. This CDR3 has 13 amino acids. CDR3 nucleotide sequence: TGTGCCAGCAGTGAATCGGGCCTAGGGGAGCAGTTCTTC. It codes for CASSESGLGEQFF.

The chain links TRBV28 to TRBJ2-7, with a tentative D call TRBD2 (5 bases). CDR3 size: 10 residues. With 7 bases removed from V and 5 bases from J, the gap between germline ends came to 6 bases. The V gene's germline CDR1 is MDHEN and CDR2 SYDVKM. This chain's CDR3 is CASTGNEQYF. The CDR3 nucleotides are TGTGCCAGCACGGGGAACGAGCAGTACTTC. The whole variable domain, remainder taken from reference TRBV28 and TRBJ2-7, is DVKVTQSSRYLVKRTGEKVFLECVQDMDHENMFWYRQDPGLGLRLIYFSYDVKMKEKGDIPEGYSVSREKKERFSLILESASTNQTSMYLCASTGNEQYFGPGTRLTVT.

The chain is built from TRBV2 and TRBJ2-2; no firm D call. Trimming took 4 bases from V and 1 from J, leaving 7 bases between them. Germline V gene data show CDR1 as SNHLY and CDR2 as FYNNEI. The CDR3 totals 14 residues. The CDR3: CASSVLVNTGELFF. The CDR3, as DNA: TGTGCCAGCAGTGTCCTCGTGAACACCGGGGAGCTGTTTTTT.

CDR3 coding DNA: TGTGCCAGCAGAGGCTCCTTGCGGAACATTCAGTACTTC. Protein sequence: CASRGSLRNIQYF. The rearrangement uses TRBV28 and TRBJ2-4; D is ambiguous. CDR1 is MDHEN, CDR2 SYDVKM, per germline. Trimming pared 6 bases from V and 7 bases from J, leaving 13 bases between. The length of the CDR3 is 13 residues.

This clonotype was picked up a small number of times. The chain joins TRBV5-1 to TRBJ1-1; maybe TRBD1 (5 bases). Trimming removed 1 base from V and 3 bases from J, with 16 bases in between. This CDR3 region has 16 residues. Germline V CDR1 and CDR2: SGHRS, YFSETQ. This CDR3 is CASSLTIRGFYTEAFF. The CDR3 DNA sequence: TGCGCCAGCAGCTTGACGATTCGGGGGTTCTACACTGAAGCTTTCTTT.

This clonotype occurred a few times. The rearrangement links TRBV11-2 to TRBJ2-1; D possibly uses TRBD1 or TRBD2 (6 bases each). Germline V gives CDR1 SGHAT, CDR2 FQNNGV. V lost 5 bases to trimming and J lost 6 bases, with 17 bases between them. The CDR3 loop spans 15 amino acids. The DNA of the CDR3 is TGTGCCAGCAGCCAGGGGCGGGAATACGTCAATGAGCAGTTCTTC. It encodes CASSQGREYVNEQFF.

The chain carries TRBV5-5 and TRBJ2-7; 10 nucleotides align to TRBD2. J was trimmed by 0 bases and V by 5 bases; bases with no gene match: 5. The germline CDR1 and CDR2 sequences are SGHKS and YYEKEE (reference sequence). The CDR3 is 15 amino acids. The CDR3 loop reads CASSLGLAFSYEQYF. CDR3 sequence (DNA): TGTGCCAGCAGTCTGGGACTAGCGTTCTCCTACGAGCAGTACTTC.

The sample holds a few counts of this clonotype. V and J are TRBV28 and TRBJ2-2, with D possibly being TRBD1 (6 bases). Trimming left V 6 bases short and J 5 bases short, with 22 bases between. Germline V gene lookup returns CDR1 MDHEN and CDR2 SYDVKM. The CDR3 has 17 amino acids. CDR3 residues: CASRPSEGDAITGELFF. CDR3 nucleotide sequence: TGTGCCAGCAGACCCTCCGAGGGGGACGCGATTACCGGGGAGCTGTTTTTT.

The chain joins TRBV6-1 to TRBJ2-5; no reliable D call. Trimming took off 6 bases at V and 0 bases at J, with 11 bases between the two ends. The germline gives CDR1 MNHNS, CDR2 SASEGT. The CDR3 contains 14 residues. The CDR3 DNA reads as TGTGCCAGCAGATCAGCAGGAGACCAAGAGACCCAGTACTTC. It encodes CASRSAGDQETQYF.

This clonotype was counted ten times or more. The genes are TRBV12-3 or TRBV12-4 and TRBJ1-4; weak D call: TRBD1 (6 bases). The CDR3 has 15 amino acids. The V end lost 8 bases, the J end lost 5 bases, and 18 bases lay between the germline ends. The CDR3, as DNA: TGTGCCAGCGGCCGGAGCCGGGACAACAATGAAAAACTGTTTTTT. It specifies CASGRSRDNNEKLFF.

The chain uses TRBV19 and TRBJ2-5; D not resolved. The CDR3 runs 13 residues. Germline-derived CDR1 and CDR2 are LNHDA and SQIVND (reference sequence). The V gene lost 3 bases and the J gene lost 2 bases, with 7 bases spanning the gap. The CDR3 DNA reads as TGTGCCAGTAGTATTCTGTCACAAGAGACCCAGTACTTC. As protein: CASSILSQETQYF.

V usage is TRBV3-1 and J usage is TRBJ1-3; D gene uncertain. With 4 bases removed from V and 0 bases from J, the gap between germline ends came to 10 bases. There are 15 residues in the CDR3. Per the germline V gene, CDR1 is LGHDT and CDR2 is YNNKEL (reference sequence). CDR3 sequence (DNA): TGTGCCAGCAGCCGGCAGATGAGCTCTGGAAACACCATATATTTT. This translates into CASSRQMSSGNTIYF.

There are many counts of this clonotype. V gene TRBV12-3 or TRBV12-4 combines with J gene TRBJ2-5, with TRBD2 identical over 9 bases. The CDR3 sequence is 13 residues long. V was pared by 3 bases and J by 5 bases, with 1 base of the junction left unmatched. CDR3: CASSFSGGETQYF. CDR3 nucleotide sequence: TGTGCCAGCAGTTTTAGCGGGGGTGAGACCCAGTACTTC.